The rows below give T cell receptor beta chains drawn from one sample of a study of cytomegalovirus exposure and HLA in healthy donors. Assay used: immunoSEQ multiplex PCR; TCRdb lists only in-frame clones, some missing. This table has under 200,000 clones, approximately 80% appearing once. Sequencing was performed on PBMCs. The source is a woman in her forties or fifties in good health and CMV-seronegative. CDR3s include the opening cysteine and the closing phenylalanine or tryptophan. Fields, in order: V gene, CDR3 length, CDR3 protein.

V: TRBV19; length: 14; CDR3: CASEPDRGRFGYTF
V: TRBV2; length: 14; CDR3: CASIPGHSYNEQFF
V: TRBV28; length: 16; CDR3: CASSRGQGAGKTEAFF
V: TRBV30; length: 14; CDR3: CAWSTLHGNQPQHF
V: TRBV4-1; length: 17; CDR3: CASSQPGTGYITGELFF
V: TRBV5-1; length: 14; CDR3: CASSPTSGSYEQYF
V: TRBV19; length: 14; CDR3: CASNYGQGGETQYF
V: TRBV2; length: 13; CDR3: CASGVGAGNTIYF
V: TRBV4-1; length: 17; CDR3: CASSQDSSSGVNNEQFF
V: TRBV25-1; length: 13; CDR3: CASSEYGYYEQYF
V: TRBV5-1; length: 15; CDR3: CASSTGGGVAYEQYF
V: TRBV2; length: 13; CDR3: CASSDGGFTEAFF
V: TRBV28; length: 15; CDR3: CASRQTGIVQETQYF
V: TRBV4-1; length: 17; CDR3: CASSQEVGGSLSDTQYF
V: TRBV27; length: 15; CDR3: CASKLGGVGNQPQHF
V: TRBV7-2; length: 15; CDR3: CASSRHLFGQETQYF
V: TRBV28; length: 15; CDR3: CASSFPGMNTGELFF
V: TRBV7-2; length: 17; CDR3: CASSQGTANSISYEQYF
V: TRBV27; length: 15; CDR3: CASSRGGILSYEQYF
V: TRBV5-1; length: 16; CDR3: CASSPIEGAYSDTQYF
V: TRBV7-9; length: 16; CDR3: CASSPWGTTGLYEQFF
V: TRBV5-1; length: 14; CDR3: CASHSGGITDTQYF
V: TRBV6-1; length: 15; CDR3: CASSEQGVSYNEQFF
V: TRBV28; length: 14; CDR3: CASKAGTNSYEQYF
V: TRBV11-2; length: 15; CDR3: CASSNLNRVQYEQYF
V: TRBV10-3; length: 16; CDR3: CAISVRGLAGSNEQFF